This T cell receptor (beta chain) was found in a study of Graves' ophthalmopathy and Graves' hyperthyroidism. This clonotype was found many times. TCR beta CDR3 regions were amplified from RNA transcripts. The library came from an HTBI-primed first-round RT-PCR and a second-round multiplex PCR. TCRdb processed the multiplex PCR reads anew with MiXCR; each CDR3 protein has one entry. The sample has roughly 380,000 distinct CDR3 sequences, about 16% seen once. Material for sequencing was peripheral blood. This clonotype originated in a woman aged 18-29 years with stable Graves' hyperthyroidism.

In DNA, the CDR3 is TGTGCCAGCAGTTTTGCGGGGAATCAGCCCCAGCATTTT. Protein product: CASSFAGNQPQHF. This chain links TRBV12-3 or TRBV12-4 with TRBJ1-5, with unresolved D. V lost 3 bases to trimming and J lost 4 bases, with 7 bases between them. The CDR3 extends over 13 amino acids.